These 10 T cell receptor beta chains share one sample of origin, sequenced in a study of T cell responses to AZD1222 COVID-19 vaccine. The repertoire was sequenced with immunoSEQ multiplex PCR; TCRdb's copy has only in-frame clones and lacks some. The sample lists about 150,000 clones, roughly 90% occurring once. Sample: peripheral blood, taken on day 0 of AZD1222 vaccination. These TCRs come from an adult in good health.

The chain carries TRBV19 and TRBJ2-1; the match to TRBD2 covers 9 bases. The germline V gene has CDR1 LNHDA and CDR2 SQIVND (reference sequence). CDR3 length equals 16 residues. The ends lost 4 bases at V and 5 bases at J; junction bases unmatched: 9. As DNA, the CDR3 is TGTGCCAGTAGTAAAATTAGCGGGAGTACCCACAATGAGCAGTTCTTC. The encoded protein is CASSKISGSTHNEQFF.

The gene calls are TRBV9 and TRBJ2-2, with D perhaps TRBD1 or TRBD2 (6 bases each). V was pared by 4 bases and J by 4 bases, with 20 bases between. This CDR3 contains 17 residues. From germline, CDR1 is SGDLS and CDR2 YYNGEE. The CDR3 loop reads CASSLGGQPGVTGELFF. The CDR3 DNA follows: TGTGCCAGCAGCCTAGGGGGGCAGCCTGGGGTCACCGGGGAGCTGTTTTTT.

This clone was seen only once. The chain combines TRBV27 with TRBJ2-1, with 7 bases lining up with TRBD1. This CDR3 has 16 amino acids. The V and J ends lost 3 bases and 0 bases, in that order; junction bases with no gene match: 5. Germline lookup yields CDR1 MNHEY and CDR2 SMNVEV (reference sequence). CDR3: CASSFFGDSSYNEQFF. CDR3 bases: TGTGCCAGCAGTTTTTTCGGGGACAGCTCCTACAATGAGCAGTTCTTC.

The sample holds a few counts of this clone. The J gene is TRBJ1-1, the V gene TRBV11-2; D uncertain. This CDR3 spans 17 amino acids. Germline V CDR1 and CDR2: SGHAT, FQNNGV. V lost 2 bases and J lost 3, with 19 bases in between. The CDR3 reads CASSLWVGTRTDTEAFF. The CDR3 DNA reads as TGTGCCAGCAGCTTATGGGTGGGTACCAGGACGGACACTGAAGCTTTCTTT. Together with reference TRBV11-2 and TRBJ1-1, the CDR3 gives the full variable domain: EAGVAQSPRYKIIEKRQSVAFWCNPISGHATLYWYQQILGQGPKLLIQFQNNGVVDDSQLPKDRFSAERLKGVDSTLKIQPAKLEDSAVYLCASSLWVGTRTDTEAFFGQGTRLTVV.

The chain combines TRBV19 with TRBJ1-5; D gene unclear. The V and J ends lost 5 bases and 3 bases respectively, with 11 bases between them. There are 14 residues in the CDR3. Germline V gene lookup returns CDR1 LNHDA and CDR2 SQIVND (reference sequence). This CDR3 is CASSPGGFNQPQHF. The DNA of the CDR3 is TGTGCCAGTAGTCCAGGAGGGTTCAATCAGCCCCAGCATTTT.

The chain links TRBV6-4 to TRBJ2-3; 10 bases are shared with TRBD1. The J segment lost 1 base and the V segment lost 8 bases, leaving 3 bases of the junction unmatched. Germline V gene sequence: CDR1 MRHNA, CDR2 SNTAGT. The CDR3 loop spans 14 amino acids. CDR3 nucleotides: TGTGCCAGCTCCGGGACAGGGGGCACAGATACGCAGTATTTT. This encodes CASSGTGGTDTQYF.

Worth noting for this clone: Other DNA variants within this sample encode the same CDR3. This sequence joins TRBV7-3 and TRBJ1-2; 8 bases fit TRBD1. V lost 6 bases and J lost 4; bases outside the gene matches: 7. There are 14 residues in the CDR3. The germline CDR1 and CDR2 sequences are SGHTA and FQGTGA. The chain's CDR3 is CASSSGTGTYGYTF. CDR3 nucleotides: TGTGCCAGCAGTTCCGGGACAGGAACCTATGGCTACACCTTC.

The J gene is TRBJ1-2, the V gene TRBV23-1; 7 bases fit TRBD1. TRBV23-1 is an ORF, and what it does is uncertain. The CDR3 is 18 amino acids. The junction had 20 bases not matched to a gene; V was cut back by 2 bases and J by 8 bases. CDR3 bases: TGCGCCAGCAGTCAAAGTTTAGACCGGGACAGACAACGAACGGGCTACACCTTC. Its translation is CASSQSLDRDRQRTGYTF.

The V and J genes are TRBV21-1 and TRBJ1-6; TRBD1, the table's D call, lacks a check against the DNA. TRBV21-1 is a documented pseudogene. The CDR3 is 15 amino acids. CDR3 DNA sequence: TGTCCCGTCTCCTTTTGGACAGGGGTTAATTCACCCCTCCACTTT. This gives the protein CPVSFWTGVNSPLHF.

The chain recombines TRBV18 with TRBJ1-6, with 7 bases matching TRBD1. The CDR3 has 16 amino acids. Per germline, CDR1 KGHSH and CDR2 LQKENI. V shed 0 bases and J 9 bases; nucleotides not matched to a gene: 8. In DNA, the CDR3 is TGTGCCAGCTCACCACCTTATGGCAGGGGGAGTTCACCCCTCCACTTT. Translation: CASSPPYGRGSSPLHF.